The rows below give T cell receptor beta chains drawn from one sample of a study of blood T cell repertoires in COVID-19. Here immunoSEQ multiplex PCR was the method, and the copy in TCRdb shows in-frame clones only, minus some. The sample records fewer than 200,000 clones, approximately 84% being singletons. The sample was peripheral blood. The receptors originated from a man aged 40-49 years with acute or convalescent COVID-19. The CDR3 runs from the conserved cysteine through the conserved F or W. Each record gives: clone size, J gene, D gene, V gene, CDR3 DNA, CDR3 protein. The D gene is left open where the match is weak. Rows give clone size only sometimes, using once, few, many, or a class for an expanded clone.

clone size: .
J gene: TRBJ1-6
D gene: .
V gene: TRBV5-6
CDR3 DNA: TGTGCCAGCAGCCTCCCAGCCACGGGTTCACCCCTCCACTTT
CDR3 protein: CASSLPATGSPLHF

clone size: .
J gene: TRBJ1-2
D gene: .
V gene: TRBV4-3
CDR3 DNA: TGCGCCAGCAGCAGGGCGGGGGCGAACTATGGCTACACCTTC
CDR3 protein: CASSRAGANYGYTF

clone size: .
J gene: TRBJ2-1
D gene: TRBD1
V gene: TRBV19
CDR3 DNA: TGTGCCAGTAGTACCGAACAGGGGGCCAATGAGCAGTTCTTC
CDR3 protein: CASSTEQGANEQFF

clone size: .
J gene: TRBJ2-1
D gene: .
V gene: TRBV10-1
CDR3 DNA: TGCGCCAGCAGTGAGGCCGGTCAATTTTACAATGAGCAGTTCTTC
CDR3 protein: CASSEAGQFYNEQFF

clone size: .
J gene: TRBJ1-5
D gene: TRBD1
V gene: TRBV7-8
CDR3 DNA: TGTGCCAGCAGCTTAAGCACAGGGGAACAGCCCCAGCATTTT
CDR3 protein: CASSLSTGEQPQHF

clone size: few
J gene: TRBJ1-6
D gene: .
V gene: TRBV7-9
CDR3 DNA: TGTGCCAGCAGCTTAGACCCTGGTAGCTCCTATAATTCACCCCTCCACTTT
CDR3 protein: CASSLDPGSSYNSPLHF

clone size: .
J gene: TRBJ1-1
D gene: .
V gene: TRBV29-1
CDR3 DNA: TGCAGCGTTGAGCGACAGATGAACACTGAAGCTTTCTTT
CDR3 protein: CSVERQMNTEAFF

clone size: .
J gene: TRBJ1-4
D gene: .
V gene: TRBV4-3
CDR3 DNA: TGCGCCAGCAGCCAAGACACCGGGGGGCGCGAAAAACTGTTTTTT
CDR3 protein: CASSQDTGGREKLFF

clone size: .
J gene: TRBJ2-2
D gene: TRBD1
V gene: TRBV30
CDR3 DNA: TGTGCCTGGAGGGACAGGGACGGGGAGCTGTTTTTT
CDR3 protein: CAWRDRDGELFF

clone size: .
J gene: TRBJ2-1
D gene: TRBD2
V gene: TRBV11-2
CDR3 DNA: TGTGCCAGCAGCTTAGGACTAGCTGGCAATGAGCAGTTCTTC
CDR3 protein: CASSLGLAGNEQFF

clone size: .
J gene: TRBJ1-1
D gene: .
V gene: TRBV7-2
CDR3 DNA: TGTGCCAGCAGCTTACCCCAGATCCTAGGGAGGGTCACGAACACTGAAGCTTTCTTT
CDR3 protein: CASSLPQILGRVTNTEAFF

clone size: .
J gene: TRBJ1-2
D gene: TRBD1
V gene: TRBV7-2
CDR3 DNA: TGTGCCAGCAGTCCTCGACAGGGGAGGGACTATGGCTACACCTTC
CDR3 protein: CASSPRQGRDYGYTF

clone size: once
J gene: TRBJ1-1
D gene: .
V gene: TRBV9
CDR3 DNA: TGTGCCAGCAGCGTAGCTGGGAGCACTGAAGCTTTCTTT
CDR3 protein: CASSVAGSTEAFF

clone size: .
J gene: TRBJ2-7
D gene: .
V gene: TRBV7-7
CDR3 DNA: TGTGCTAGCAGCTTCCGCCCGACTGCCTCCTACGAGCAGTACTTC
CDR3 protein: CASSFRPTASYEQYF

clone size: .
J gene: TRBJ1-2
D gene: TRBD1
V gene: TRBV5-6
CDR3 DNA: TGTGCCAGCAGACCCGGGCAGGGGGTCTATGGCTACACCTTC
CDR3 protein: CASRPGQGVYGYTF

clone size: .
J gene: TRBJ1-3
D gene: .
V gene: TRBV14
CDR3 DNA: TGTGCCAGCAGCCAAGATTCCGCCAGGTCTGGAATCGGAAACACCATATATTTT
CDR3 protein: CASSQDSARSGIGNTIYF

clone size: .
J gene: TRBJ1-6
D gene: .
V gene: TRBV4-1
CDR3 DNA: TGCGCCAGCAGCCAGTGCATGCAGGAGGTAAATTCACCCCTCCACTTT
CDR3 protein: CASSQCMQEVNSPLHF

clone size: .
J gene: TRBJ2-3
D gene: .
V gene: TRBV5-5
CDR3 DNA: TGTGCCAGCAGCTTGCTGACAGCGCACACAGATACGCAGTATTTT
CDR3 protein: CASSLLTAHTDTQYF

clone size: .
J gene: TRBJ1-2
D gene: .
V gene: TRBV5-1
CDR3 DNA: TGCGCCAGCCGCTTGAACCCGGACTTAAATGGCTACACCTTC
CDR3 protein: CASRLNPDLNGYTF

clone size: .
J gene: TRBJ2-2
D gene: TRBD2
V gene: TRBV5-1
CDR3 DNA: TGCGCCAGCAGCTTAGTAGCGGGCTCACCCGGGGAGCTGTTTTTT
CDR3 protein: CASSLVAGSPGELFF

clone size: .
J gene: TRBJ2-7
D gene: TRBD1
V gene: TRBV11-2
CDR3 DNA: TGTGCCAGCAGCTTAGGCCGGGACAGGGGTGGGTACGAGCAGTACTTC
CDR3 protein: CASSLGRDRGGYEQYF

clone size: .
J gene: TRBJ1-6
D gene: TRBD1
V gene: TRBV6-5
CDR3 DNA: TGTGCCAGCAGTTACACCCCCCGCCCAGGGGGTTCACCCCTCCACTTT
CDR3 protein: CASSYTPRPGGSPLHF

clone size: .
J gene: TRBJ1-5
D gene: .
V gene: TRBV28
CDR3 DNA: TGTGCCAGCCGACAGGACCTCAATCAGCCCCAGCATTTT
CDR3 protein: CASRQDLNQPQHF

clone size: .
J gene: TRBJ1-4
D gene: .
V gene: TRBV10-3
CDR3 DNA: TGTGCCATCAGGAGATCAACTAATGAAAAACTGTTTTTT
CDR3 protein: CAIRRSTNEKLFF

clone size: once
J gene: TRBJ2-7
D gene: .
V gene: TRBV13
CDR3 DNA: TGTGCCAGCAGCTTGAACCAGGGGGGTTCCTACGAGCAGTACTTC
CDR3 protein: CASSLNQGGSYEQYF

clone size: few
J gene: TRBJ1-3
D gene: TRBD1
V gene: TRBV29-1
CDR3 DNA: TGCAGCGTTGAAACAGGGGCTGGAAACACCATATATTTT
CDR3 protein: CSVETGAGNTIYF

clone size: once
J gene: TRBJ1-1
D gene: .
V gene: TRBV4-1
CDR3 DNA: TGCGCCAGCAGCCAAAGCCAATTCCTAATGAACACTGAAGCTTTCTTT
CDR3 protein: CASSQSQFLMNTEAFF

clone size: .
J gene: TRBJ1-1
D gene: .
V gene: TRBV7-9
CDR3 DNA: TGTGCCAGCAGTCCAAGACCGGGCACTGAAGCTTTCTTT
CDR3 protein: CASSPRPGTEAFF

clone size: .
J gene: TRBJ1-4
D gene: TRBD1
V gene: TRBV5-4
CDR3 DNA: TGTGCCAGCAGCTTGAGGACAGGGGGCCGAAGTATTGAAAAACTGTTTTTT
CDR3 protein: CASSLRTGGRSIEKLFF

clone size: once
J gene: TRBJ2-3
D gene: .
V gene: TRBV5-4
CDR3 DNA: TGTGCCAGCAGCGAGATGAGCTTCATTTCCACAGATACGCAGTATTTT
CDR3 protein: CASSEMSFISTDTQYF

clone size: .
J gene: TRBJ2-7
D gene: .
V gene: TRBV28
CDR3 DNA: TGTGCCAGCTGCGACAGGTCCTCCTCCTACGAGCAGTACTTC
CDR3 protein: CASCDRSSSYEQYF